This entry concerns a single T cell receptor (beta chain). This record comes from a study of blood T cell repertoires in COVID-19. On the study more broadly: Collection of acute and convalescent COVID-19 samples took place in the United States, Italy and Spain. T cells, B-cell-depleted T cells, or PBMCs supplied cDNA or gDNA.

Patients from Seattle were sampled longitudinally, starting during active infection. The V gene's germline CDR1 is SGHNT and CDR2 YYREEE (reference sequence). The CDR3 is 16 amino acids. V was cut by 6 bases and J by 5 bases, with 24 bases left in between. As processed by the authors: Amplified reference gene primers provided the basis for estimating nucleated cell counts. Measured with immunoSEQ multiplex PCR; TCRdb has only the in-frame clones, and not every one. Clone size and the V and J calls come from that table; the DNA yielded D and trimming. The repertoire includes about 220,000 clones, approximately 85% of them detected once, and around 2.5% sits in the top ten.

Sequenced: peripheral blood. The receptor was derived from a woman in her 70s with COVID-19, enrolled during active disease. This rearrangement joins TRBV5-4 to TRBJ2-7, with D possibly TRBD2 on 7 matching bases. The chain's CDR3 is CASTPGVGGAIDEQYF. As DNA, the CDR3 is TGTGCCAGCACCCCCGGGGTAGGGGGGGCTATTGACGAGCAGTACTTC.